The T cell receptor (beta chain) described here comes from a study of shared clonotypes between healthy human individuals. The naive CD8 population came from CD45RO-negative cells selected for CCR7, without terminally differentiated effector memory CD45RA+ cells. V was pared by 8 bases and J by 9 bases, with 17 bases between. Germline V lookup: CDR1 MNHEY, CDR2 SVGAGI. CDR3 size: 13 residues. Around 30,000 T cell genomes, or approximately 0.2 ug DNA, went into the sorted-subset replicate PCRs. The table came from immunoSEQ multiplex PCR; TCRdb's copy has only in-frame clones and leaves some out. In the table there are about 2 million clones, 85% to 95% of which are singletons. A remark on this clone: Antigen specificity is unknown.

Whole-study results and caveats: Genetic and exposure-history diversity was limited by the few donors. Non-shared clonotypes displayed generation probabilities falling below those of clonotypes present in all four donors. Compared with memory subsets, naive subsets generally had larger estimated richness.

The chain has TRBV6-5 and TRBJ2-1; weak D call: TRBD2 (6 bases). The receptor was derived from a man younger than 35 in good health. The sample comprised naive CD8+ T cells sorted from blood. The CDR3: CASLASNGGEQFF. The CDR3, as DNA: TGTGCCAGCCTGGCTTCCAACGGGGGTGAGCAGTTCTTC.